This entry lists 16 T cell receptor beta chains sequenced from one sample in a study of cytomegalovirus exposure and HLA in healthy donors. Method: immunoSEQ multiplex PCR; TCRdb's copy keeps in-frame clones and lacks some. The data show more than 90,000 clones, with around 88% seen just once and 1.5% to 2% held by the top ten. The sequenced sample consisted of PBMCs. These TCRs come from a man aged 18 to 29 in good health and CMV-seronegative.

CDR3 sequence: CASNRRAGQETQYF. The DNA of the CDR3 is TGTGCCAGCAACCGACGGGCGGGGCAAGAGACCCAGTACTTC. The chain joins TRBV28 to TRBJ2-5, with TRBD2 as a possible D gene (6 bases). Trimming removed 7 bases at V and 2 bases at J, with 14 bases between. The CDR3 is made up of 14 amino acids. Germline values: CDR1 MDHEN, CDR2 SYDVKM.

The chain recombines TRBV28 with TRBJ2-5; tentatively, D is TRBD1 (5 bases). CDR3 length: 12 amino acids. Trimming shortened V by 6 bases and J by 2 bases, and 7 bases separated the two germline ends. CDR1 and CDR2 (germline): MDHEN, SYDVKM. The chain's CDR3 is CASRGQQETQYF. The CDR3 nucleotides read TGTGCCAGCAGGGGGCAGCAAGAGACCCAGTACTTC.

The chain uses TRBV28 and TRBJ1-3; D is unclear. Germline V lookup: CDR1 MDHEN, CDR2 SYDVKM. CDR3 length: 10 amino acids. V lost 8 bases and J 11 bases, leaving 10 bases between the germline ends. CDR3 in DNA: TGTGCCAGCGGAGGTCTCCCCATATATTTT. Its translation is CASGGLPIYF.

The chain carries TRBV6-5 and TRBJ2-3, with a weak D call TRBD1 (6 bases). Trimming stripped 8 bases from V and 2 bases from J, with 17 bases between. Per germline, CDR1 MNHEY and CDR2 SVGAGI. CDR3 size: 15 residues. The CDR3 nucleotides are TGTGCCAGCCATAGGTTCCAGGGGTCCACAGATACGCAGTATTTT. Translation gives CASHRFQGSTDTQYF.

This chain joins TRBV9 and TRBJ1-4; D gene unclear. The germline CDR1 and CDR2 sequences are SGDLS and YYNGEE. Trimming removed 1 base from V and 0 bases from J, with 10 bases in between. The CDR3 is made up of 16 amino acids. The CDR3 region has the DNA TGTGCCAGCAGCGTATCCGGAGTTGCAACTAATGAAAAACTGTTTTTT. It codes for CASSVSGVATNEKLFF.

The genes are TRBV28 and TRBJ1-4; D ambiguous. This CDR3 comprises 14 residues. V lost 6 bases and J lost 12, with 20 bases in between. Looked up from germline, CDR1 is MDHEN and CDR2 is SYDVKM. The CDR3 sequence is CASRSGMPMRELFF. The CDR3, as DNA: TGTGCCAGCAGGTCCGGGATGCCAATGAGGGAACTGTTTTTT.

The chain has TRBV2 and TRBJ1-5; D is undetermined. CDR3 size: 12 residues. Trimming stripped 6 bases from V and 2 bases from J, with 5 bases between. Per the germline V gene, CDR1 is SNHLY and CDR2 is FYNNEI. The CDR3 loop reads CASSGGNQPQHF. Written as DNA, the CDR3 is TGTGCCAGCAGCGGGGGCAATCAGCCCCAGCATTTT.

The rearrangement links TRBV18 to TRBJ2-2, with 9 bases that match TRBD2. The CDR3 consists of 15 residues. Looked up from germline, CDR1 is KGHSH and CDR2 is LQKENI. The V and J ends lost 1 base and 3 bases, in that order; junction bases with no gene match: 0. In DNA form, the CDR3 reads TGTGCCAGCTCACCACTAGCGGGAGACACCGGGGAGCTGTTTTTT. It specifies CASSPLAGDTGELFF.

The J gene is TRBJ1-2, the V gene TRBV29-1; D is perhaps TRBD1 (5 bases). Germline loops: CDR1 SQVTM, CDR2 ANQGSEA. The CDR3 spans 13 residues. The germline V and J ends were trimmed by 7 bases and 5 bases, with 17 bases remaining between them. In nucleotides, the CDR3 is TGCAGCGCGGTACCCCGGGGGGGATATGGCTACACCTTC. Translated: CSAVPRGGYGYTF.

This chain connects TRBV18 to TRBJ2-1, with TRBD2 matching over 7 bases. CDR1 KGHSH and CDR2 LQKENI come from the germline V gene. V was pared by 3 bases and J by 8 bases, with 16 bases of the junction left unmatched. The length of the CDR3 is 17 residues. The CDR3 loop is CASSPTAAGVGYDEQFF. CDR3 in DNA: TGTGCCAGCTCACCTACAGCGGCGGGAGTAGGTTACGATGAGCAGTTCTTC.

This chain joins TRBV7-9 and TRBJ2-5; D gene unclear. This CDR3 region has 12 residues. V was trimmed by 8 bases and J by 4 bases, leaving 11 bases between them. Germline V gene sequence: CDR1 SEHNR, CDR2 FQNEAQ (reference sequence). The CDR3 DNA is TGTGCCAGCCTACGACTCGCAGAGACCCAGTACTTC. It encodes CASLRLAETQYF.

J is TRBJ1-1 and V is TRBV6-5, with D perhaps matching TRBD1 (6 bases). CDR1 is MNHEY and CDR2 is SVGAGI in the germline V gene. The CDR3 covers 13 residues. The V end was cut by 6 bases, the J end by 6 bases, with 14 bases between. The CDR3, as DNA: TGTGCCAGCAGACAGGGAATAGGATCTGAAGCTTTCTTT. Its translation is CASRQGIGSEAFF.

This chain uses TRBV7-8 with TRBJ2-7; 9 nucleotides match TRBD2. The CDR3 sequence is 15 residues long. Germline loops: CDR1 SGHVS, CDR2 FQNEAQ. V trimming: 0 bases; J trimming: 1 base; junction bases outside the gene matches: 1. The CDR3 is CASSLAAGGSYEQYF. The CDR3 region has the DNA TGTGCCAGCAGCTTAGCAGCGGGAGGTTCCTACGAGCAGTACTTC.

The chain recombines TRBV27 with TRBJ2-7; 10 bases align to TRBD2. The V gene's germline CDR1 is MNHEY and CDR2 SMNVEV (reference sequence). The CDR3 has 14 amino acids. With 3 bases clipped from V and 4 bases from J, the junction kept 3 bases outside the gene matches. The CDR3 protein is CASSFSGGLYEQYF. Written as DNA, the CDR3 is TGTGCCAGCAGTTTTAGCGGGGGGCTTTACGAGCAGTACTTC.

CDR3 protein: CASSGRVYEQYF. CDR3 DNA sequence: TGTGCCAGCAGCGGCAGGGTGTACGAGCAGTACTTC. The chain uses TRBV5-6 and TRBJ2-7; possibly TRBD1 for D (5 bases). Trimming pared 4 bases from V and 4 bases from J, leaving 9 bases between. This CDR3 comprises 12 residues. Germline V lookup: CDR1 SGHDT, CDR2 YYEEEE. The complete variable domain, with remaining parts taken from reference TRBV5-6 and TRBJ2-7, reads DAGVTQSPTHLIKTRGQQVTLRCSPKSGHDTVSWYQQALGQGPQFIFQYYEEEERQRGNFPDRFSGHQFPNYSSELNVNALLLGDSALYLCASSGRVYEQYFGPGTRLTVT.

This rearrangement joins TRBV19 to TRBJ1-2; D gene ambiguous. Germline V gives CDR1 LNHDA, CDR2 SQIVND (reference sequence). The CDR3 spans 12 residues. Trimming pared 5 bases from V and 2 bases from J, leaving 6 bases between. The DNA for the CDR3 is TGTGCCAGTAGTTCAGTCAACTATGGCTACACCTTC. Translation: CASSSVNYGYTF.